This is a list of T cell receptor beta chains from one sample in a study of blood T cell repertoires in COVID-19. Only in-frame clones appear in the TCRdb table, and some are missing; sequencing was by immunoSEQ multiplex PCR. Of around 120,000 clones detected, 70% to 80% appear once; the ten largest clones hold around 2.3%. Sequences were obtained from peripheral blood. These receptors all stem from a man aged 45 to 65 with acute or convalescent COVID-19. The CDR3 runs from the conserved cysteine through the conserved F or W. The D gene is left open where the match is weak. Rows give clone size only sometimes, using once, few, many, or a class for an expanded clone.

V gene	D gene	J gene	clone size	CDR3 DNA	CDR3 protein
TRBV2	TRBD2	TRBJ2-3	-	TGTGCCAGCAGTGACCCGACGAGACTAGCGGGAGGGAGCACAGATACGCAGTATTTT	CASSDPTRLAGGSTDTQYF
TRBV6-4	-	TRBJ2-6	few	TGTGCCAGCAGTGACTCTTCGGGCTCTGGGGCCAACGTCCTGACTTTC	CASSDSSGSGANVLTF
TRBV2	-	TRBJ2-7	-	TGTGCCAGCAGTGAGTCCCAGGGGTGGTACGAGCAGTACTTC	CASSESQGWYEQYF
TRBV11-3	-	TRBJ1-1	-	TGTGCCAGCAGCTCCAACAGTTTAATGAACACTGAAGCTTTCTTT	CASSSNSLMNTEAFF
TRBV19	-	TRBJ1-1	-	TGTGCCAGTAGTGGGGGGGCGGGTTGGCCCACTGAAGCTTTCTTT	CASSGGAGWPTEAFF
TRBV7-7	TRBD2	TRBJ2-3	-	TGTGCCAGCAGCTCCCTCCTGCCCAAAAGCGGGGGAGACACAGATACGCAGTATTTT	CASSSLLPKSGGDTDTQYF
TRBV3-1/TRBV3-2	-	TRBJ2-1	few	TGTGCCAGCATGTCAGGGAACGAGAATGAGCAGTTCTTC	CASMSGNENEQFF
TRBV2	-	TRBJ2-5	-	TGTGCCAGCGCGAGCCAAGAGACCCAGTACTTC	CASASQETQYF
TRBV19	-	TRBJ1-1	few	TGTGCCAGCCTAACGGGGGGCACTGAAGCTTTCTTT	CASLTGGTEAFF
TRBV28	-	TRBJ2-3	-	TGTGCCAGCAGTTCCCGGCAGGATAGCACAGATACGCAGTATTTT	CASSSRQDSTDTQYF
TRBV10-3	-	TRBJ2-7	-	TGTGCCATCAGTGCCCAACTCGGGGGTTACGAGCAGTACTTC	CAISAQLGGYEQYF
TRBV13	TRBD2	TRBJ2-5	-	TGTGCCAGCAGCCCGGGACTACACCAGTCCCAGTACTTC	CASSPGLHQSQYF
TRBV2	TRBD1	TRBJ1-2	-	TGTGCCAGCAGTGGGGCAGGGGGCTATGGCTACACCTTC	CASSGAGGYGYTF
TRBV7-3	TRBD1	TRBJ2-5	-	TGTGCCAGCAGCCTGGGACAGGGGAGCAGAGAGACCCAGTACTTC	CASSLGQGSRETQYF
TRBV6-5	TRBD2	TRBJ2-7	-	TGTGCCGTCCAGCGGGACTCCTACGAGCAGTACTTC	CAVQRDSYEQYF
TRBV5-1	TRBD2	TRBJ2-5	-	TGCGCCAGCAGCTCTGGCGGGGGGCAAGAGACCCAGTACTTC	CASSSGGGQETQYF
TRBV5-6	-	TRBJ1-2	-	TGTGCCAGCAGCCTCGGACTCAATGGCTACACCTTC	CASSLGLNGYTF
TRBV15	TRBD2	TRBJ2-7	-	TGTGCCACCAGCAGAGTACGGGGGGGCGTCCACGAGCAGTACTTC	CATSRVRGGVHEQYF
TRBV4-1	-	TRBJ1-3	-	TGCGCCAGCAGCCAAGACTGGCAGGCCTCTGGAAACACCATATATTTT	CASSQDWQASGNTIYF
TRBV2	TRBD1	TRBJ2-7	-	TGTGCCAGCAGTGATTCGGGACAGGGAGGGCACTACGAGCAGTACTTC	CASSDSGQGGHYEQYF
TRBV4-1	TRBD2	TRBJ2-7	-	TGCGCCAGCAGCCAAGATGACTACCCCGGAGCGGGAGAATCCCACGAGCAGTACTTC	CASSQDDYPGAGESHEQYF
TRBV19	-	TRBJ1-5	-	TGTGCCAGTAGTATTATGGGGGGACAGCCCCAGCATTTT	CASSIMGGQPQHF
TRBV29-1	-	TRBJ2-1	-	TGCAGCGTTGACGGGAGATCCTACAATGAGCAGTTCTTC	CSVDGRSYNEQFF
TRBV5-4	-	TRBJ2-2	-	TGTGCCAGCAGCTTGCCTAATCCGGGAGTCCTAAAGGGCGGGGAGCTGTTTTTT	CASSLPNPGVLKGGELFF
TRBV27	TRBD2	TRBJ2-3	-	TGTGCCAGCAGTTTTCTAGCGGGAGGATCAGATACGCAGTATTTT	CASSFLAGGSDTQYF
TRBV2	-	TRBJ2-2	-	TGTGCCAGCAGTCAAGTCCGGGCCGGGGTCACCGGGGAGCTGTTTTTT	CASSQVRAGVTGELFF
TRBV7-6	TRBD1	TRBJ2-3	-	TGTGCCAGCAGCTTAGGGACAGGGCCGAGCACAGATACGCAGTATTTT	CASSLGTGPSTDTQYF
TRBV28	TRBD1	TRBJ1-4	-	TGTGCCAGCAGTTTAATCCGGGACAGGGGGCTTGAAAAACTGTTTTTT	CASSLIRDRGLEKLFF
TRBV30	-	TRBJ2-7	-	TGTGCCTGGAGTGGGGGCAGGTACTACGATACGACCTACGAGCAGTACTTC	CAWSGGRYYDTTYEQYF
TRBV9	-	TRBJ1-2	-	TGTGCCAGCAGCGTAGCACAGAACTATGGCTACACCTTC	CASSVAQNYGYTF
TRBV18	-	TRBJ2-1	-	TGTGCCAGCTCACCATTGGGAGGACGCTACAATGAGCAGTTCTTC	CASSPLGGRYNEQFF
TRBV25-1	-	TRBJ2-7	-	TGTGCCAGCAGTGATATCGTCTACGAGCAGTACTTC	CASSDIVYEQYF
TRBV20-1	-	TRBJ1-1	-	TGCAGTGCTAGTGGCGTGGCTTTCTTT	CSASGVAFF
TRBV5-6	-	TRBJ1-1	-	TGTGCCAGCAGCTTTAGCGCTGAAGCTTTCTTT	CASSFSAEAFF
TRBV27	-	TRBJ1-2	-	TGTGCCAGCAGTTCTGACCTAGGCGATGGCTACACCTTC	CASSSDLGDGYTF
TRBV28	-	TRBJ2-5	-	TGTGCCAGCAGTTCCGGACAGCTACAAGAGACCCAGTACTTC	CASSSGQLQETQYF
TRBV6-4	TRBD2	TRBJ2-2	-	TGTGCCAGCAGTCCGGGACTAGTTAACGGGGAGCTGTTTTTT	CASSPGLVNGELFF
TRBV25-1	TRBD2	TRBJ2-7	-	TGTGCCAGCAGTGAGGGGCTAGCGGGGGGGCGCGAGCAGTACTTC	CASSEGLAGGREQYF
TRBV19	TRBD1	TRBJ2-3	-	TGTGCCAGTAGTATCAGGACAGGGGGAGGGGATACGCAGTATTTT	CASSIRTGGGDTQYF
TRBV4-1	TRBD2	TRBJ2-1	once	TGCGCCAGCAGCCAAGAAGCGGGAGAAGGGTACAATGAGCAGTTCTTC	CASSQEAGEGYNEQFF
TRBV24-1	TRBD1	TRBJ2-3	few	TGTGCCACCAGTGATCGGGGACAGGGGGCAAGAGATACGCAGTATTTT	CATSDRGQGARDTQYF
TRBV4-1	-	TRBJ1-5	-	TGCGCCAGCAGCCAAGATGATCCCTCCGGGAGCAATCAGCCCCAGCATTTT	CASSQDDPSGSNQPQHF
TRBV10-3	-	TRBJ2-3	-	TGTGCCATCAGTGGGGCTGCAGGGACAGATACGCAGTATTTT	CAISGAAGTDTQYF
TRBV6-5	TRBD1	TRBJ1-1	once	TGTGCCAGCAGCGCCGGGACAGGGGAGTTCGAAGCTTTCTTT	CASSAGTGEFEAFF
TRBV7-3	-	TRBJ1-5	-	TGTGCCAGCAGCCGGACCGGGGGGCCCCAGCATTTT	CASSRTGGPQHF
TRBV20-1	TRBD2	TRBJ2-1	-	TGCAGTGCTAGTCCGTCGCTAGCGGGGGCCCTCTACAATGAGCAGTTCTTC	CSASPSLAGALYNEQFF
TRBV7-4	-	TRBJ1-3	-	TGTGCCAGCAGCCCAATACAGCGGCCAACTGGAAACACCATATATTTT	CASSPIQRPTGNTIYF
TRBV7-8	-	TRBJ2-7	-	TGTGCCAGCAGCTTACCGCCGGGGTACGAGCAGTACTTC	CASSLPPGYEQYF
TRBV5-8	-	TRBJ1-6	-	TGTGCCAGCAGCCTGGAGACAGGCCAATATAATTCACCCCTCCACTTT	CASSLETGQYNSPLHF
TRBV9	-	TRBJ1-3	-	TGTGCCAGCAGCGGGACATTTTTCTCTGGAAACACCATATATTTT	CASSGTFFSGNTIYF
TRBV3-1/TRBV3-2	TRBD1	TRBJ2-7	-	TGTGCCAGCAGCCCTCAACAGGGGGCGGGGGAGCAGTACTTC	CASSPQQGAGEQYF